This TCR delta chain appears in the sequencing data of a study of gamma-delta chains in newborns, infants, children. Study background: Microbial exposure reportedly drives polyclonal innate γδ T cell expansion after birth.

This clone was recorded a few times. The same CDR3 also results from other DNA sequences found in this sample. CDR1 is TSWWSYY, CDR2 QGS, per germline. This CDR3 comprises 16 residues. V lost 4 bases and J lost 2; bases outside the gene matches: 4. TCRdb called clones anew from the reads with CATT. The data contain some 3,200 delta-chain clones, 40% to 60% of them singletons. This TCR came from a child who received the measles vaccine. This chain joins TRDV1 and TRDJ1, with 13 bases that match TRDD3. The specimen was blood. In DNA form, the CDR3 reads TGTGCTCTTGGGGTACTGGGGGATACGTGTACCGATAAACTCATCTTT. Protein: CALGVLGDTCTDKLIF.